The rows below give T cell receptor beta chains drawn from one sample of a study of T cells in Graves' hyperthyroidism and ophthalmopathy. TCRdb re-called the multiplex PCR reads with MiXCR, one entry per CDR3 protein. The sample contains about 550,000 distinct CDR3 sequences, less than 25% of which appear only once. The sequenced sample consisted of blood. These receptors were taken from a man between 18 and 29 years old with Graves' hyperthyroidism. Each CDR3 is given with its conserved first and last residue. A D gene is named only where the DNA matches it firmly. Only part of the rows carry a size: once, few, many, or a class if the clone is expanded.

CDR3 length	D gene	J gene	V gene	clone size	CDR3 DNA	CDR3 protein
15	.	TRBJ1-3	TRBV6-1	many	TGTGCCAGCAGTGAAGAGGGGGGCTCTGGAAACACCATATATTTT	CASSEEGGSGNTIYF
11	.	TRBJ1-2	TRBV2	many	TGTGCCAGCAGTGTGAACGATGGCTACACCTTC	CASSVNDGYTF
16	.	TRBJ2-7	TRBV6-1	.	TGTGCCAGCAGTGCCTACGCCAATTCCCCCTCCTACGAGCAGTACTTC	CASSAYANSPSYEQYF
13	.	TRBJ2-7	TRBV30	many	TGTGCCTGGAGTGTCGACCGAACCTACGAGCAGTACTTC	CAWSVDRTYEQYF
16	.	TRBJ2-2	TRBV5-1	many	TGCGCCAGCAGTTTAAGACCTACAGGGTCCACCGGGGAGCTGTTTTTT	CASSLRPTGSTGELFF
14	TRBD1	TRBJ2-7	TRBV6-1	many	TGTGCCAGCAGAGGGACAGGGGAGGCGGGCGAGCAGTACTTC	CASRGTGEAGEQYF
14	.	TRBJ2-5	TRBV6-1	many	TGTGCCAGCAGGCCAAACAGGGCGAAAGAGACCCAGTACTTC	CASRPNRAKETQYF
17	.	TRBJ1-3	TRBV9	.	TGTGCCAGCAGCACACCCGGTACGAGGAGCTCTGGAAACACCATATATTTT	CASSTPGTRSSGNTIYF
15	TRBD1	TRBJ2-7	TRBV28	.	TGTGCCAGCGGGGCGCCGGGACAGGGGGTGAGGGAGCAGTACTTC	CASGAPGQGVREQYF
13	.	TRBJ1-2	TRBV24-1	many	TGTGCCACCAGTGACTCGACGTCCTTCGGCTACACCTTC	CATSDSTSFGYTF
16	TRBD1	TRBJ1-6	TRBV6-5	many	TGTGCCAGCAGTTCCGGGACAGGGGTTTATAATTCACCCCTCCACTTT	CASSSGTGVYNSPLHF
14	.	TRBJ1-2	TRBV12-3/TRBV12-4	.	TGTGCCAGCAGTTTAGACAGGGCTCTCGATGGCTACACCTTC	CASSLDRALDGYTF
12	.	TRBJ1-1	TRBV20-1	many	TGCAGTGCCCTACAGGGTCTAACTGAAGCTTTCTTT	CSALQGLTEAFF
13	.	TRBJ2-2	TRBV7-7	many	TGTGCTAGCAGCACCACTCGAACCGGGGAGCTGTTTTTT	CASSTTRTGELFF
13	TRBD1	TRBJ2-5	TRBV27	.	TGTGCCAGCAGTTTTGGACAGGGAGAGACCAAGTACTTC	CASSFGQGETKYF
14	TRBD1	TRBJ2-7	TRBV30	.	TGTGCCTGGAGCGCCGGGACAGGGGGCTACGAGCAGTACTTC	CAWSAGTGGYEQYF
17	.	TRBJ2-5	TRBV11-1	.	TGTGCCAGCAGCTCCGCCGTGGGGGCAGCGTACCAAGAGACCCAGTACTTC	CASSSAVGAAYQETQYF
16	.	TRBJ2-2	TRBV5-5	few	TGTGCCAGCAGCTTCGACGGGGGCCCTTCCACCGGGGAGCTGTTTTTT	CASSFDGGPSTGELFF
14	.	TRBJ2-7	TRBV7-2	many	TGTGCCAGCAGCTTAGAGACACTCTCCTACGAGCAGTACTTC	CASSLETLSYEQYF
14	.	TRBJ1-1	TRBV3-2	many	TGTGCCAGCAGCCACCAGGGGAGGAACACTGAAGCTTTCTTT	CASSHQGRNTEAFF
15	.	TRBJ2-7	TRBV18	many	TGTGCCAGCTCACCACCGGCCGGTTGGCGGTACGAGCAGTACTTC	CASSPPAGWRYEQYF
16	.	TRBJ2-2	TRBV24-1	many	TGTGCCACCAGTCAGGGGATTTTAACGAACACCGGGGAGCTGTTTTTT	CATSQGILTNTGELFF
14	.	TRBJ2-7	TRBV6-1	.	TGTGCCAGCACCCCCAGGGGAGCTTTTCCCGAGCAGTACTTC	CASTPRGAFPEQYF
14	.	TRBJ2-2	TRBV7-8	many	TGTGCCAGCAGCTTCATTTCGAACACCGGGGAGCTGTTTTTT	CASSFISNTGELFF
14	.	TRBJ1-2	TRBV25-1	many	TGTGCCAGCAGTGGGACAGACCTCAACTATGGCTACACCTTC	CASSGTDLNYGYTF
11	.	TRBJ1-1	TRBV28	many	TGTGCCAGCATGGGGAGGGCTGAAGCTTTCTTT	CASMGRAEAFF